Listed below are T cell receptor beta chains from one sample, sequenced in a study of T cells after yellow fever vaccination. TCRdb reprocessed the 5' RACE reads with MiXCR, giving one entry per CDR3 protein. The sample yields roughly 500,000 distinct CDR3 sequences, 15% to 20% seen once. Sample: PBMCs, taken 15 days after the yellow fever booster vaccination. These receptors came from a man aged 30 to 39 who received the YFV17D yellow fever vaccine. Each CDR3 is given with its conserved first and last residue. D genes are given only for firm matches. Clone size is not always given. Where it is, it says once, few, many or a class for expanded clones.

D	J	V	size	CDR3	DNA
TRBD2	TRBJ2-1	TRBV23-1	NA	CASSPLAENNEQFF	TGCGCCAGCAGTCCCCTAGCGGAGAACAATGAGCAGTTCTTC
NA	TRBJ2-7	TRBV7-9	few	CASSLTVDEQYF	TGTGCCAGCAGCTTAACAGTGGACGAGCAGTACTTC
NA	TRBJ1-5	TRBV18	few	CASSPEPRPQHF	TGTGCCAGCTCACCCGAACCCCGGCCCCAGCATTTT
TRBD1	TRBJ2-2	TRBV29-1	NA	CSVTGVNTGELFF	TGCAGCGTCACAGGGGTGAACACCGGGGAGCTGTTTTTT
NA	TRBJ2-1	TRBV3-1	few	CASSPLNVNYNEQFF	TGTGCCAGCAGCCCCCTTAATGTTAACTACAATGAGCAGTTCTTC
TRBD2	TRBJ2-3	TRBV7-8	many	CASSPPSQGLADTDTQYF	TGTGCCAGCAGCCCCCCTAGTCAGGGACTAGCGGACACAGATACGCAGTATTTT
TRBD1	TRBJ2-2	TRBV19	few	CASLRQGATGELFF	TGTGCCAGTCTCCGACAGGGAGCCACCGGGGAGCTGTTTTTT
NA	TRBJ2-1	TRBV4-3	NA	CASSRETSSSYNEQFF	TGCGCCAGCAGCCGAGAGACATCCAGCTCCTACAATGAGCAGTTCTTC
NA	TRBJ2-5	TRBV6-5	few	CASSYSRTKGGETQYF	TGTGCCAGCAGTTACTCGAGGACGAAGGGGGGAGAGACCCAGTACTTC
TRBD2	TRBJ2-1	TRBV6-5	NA	CASSYLPGGRGEQFF	TGTGCCAGCAGTTACCTTCCGGGAGGGCGGGGTGAGCAGTTCTTC
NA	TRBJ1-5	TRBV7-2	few	CASSLSAGAEQPQHF	TGTGCCAGCAGCTTATCCGCAGGGGCGGAACAGCCCCAGCATTTT
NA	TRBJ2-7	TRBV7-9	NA	CASSSGGGQTIYEQYF	TGTGCCAGCAGCTCTGGAGGAGGGCAGACGATCTACGAGCAGTACTTC
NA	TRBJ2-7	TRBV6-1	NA	CASRGGGRIYEQYF	TGTGCCAGCAGGGGGGGCGGTCGGATCTACGAGCAGTACTTC
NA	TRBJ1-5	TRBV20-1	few	CSARGDDQPQHF	TGCAGTGCTAGGGGGGATGATCAGCCCCAGCATTTT
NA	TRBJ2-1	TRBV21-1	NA	CASSKSQAYNEQFF	TGTGCCAGCAGCAAGTCCCAGGCCTACAATGAGCAGTTCTTC
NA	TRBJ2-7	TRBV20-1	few	CSVPGLSYEQYF	TGCAGTGTTCCGGGACTTTCATACGAGCAGTACTTC
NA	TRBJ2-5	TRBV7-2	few	CASSLTGWQETQYF	TGTGCCAGCAGCTTGACAGGCTGGCAAGAGACCCAGTACTTC
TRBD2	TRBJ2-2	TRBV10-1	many	CASSALAENTGELFF	TGCGCCAGCAGCGCACTAGCGGAGAACACCGGGGAGCTGTTTTTT
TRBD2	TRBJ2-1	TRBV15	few	CATRPGLADYNEQFF	TGTGCCACCAGACCGGGACTAGCGGATTACAATGAGCAGTTCTTC
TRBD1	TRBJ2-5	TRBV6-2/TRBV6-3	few	CASSTGTGNQETQYF	TGTGCCAGCTCTACCGGGACAGGGAACCAAGAGACCCAGTACTTC
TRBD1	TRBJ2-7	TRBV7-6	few	CASGKTGDSSYEQYF	TGTGCCAGCGGGAAGACAGGGGACAGCTCCTACGAGCAGTACTTC
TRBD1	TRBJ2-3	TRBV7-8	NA	CASSTGQGLPLSTDTQYF	TGTGCCAGCAGTACCGGACAGGGGCTCCCACTTAGCACAGATACGCAGTATTTT
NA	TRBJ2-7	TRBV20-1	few	CSAPSGPFEQYF	TGCAGTGCCCCATCGGGGCCTTTTGAGCAGTACTTC
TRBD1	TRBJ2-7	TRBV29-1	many	CSVRQGSYEQYF	TGCAGCGTTCGACAGGGCTCCTACGAGCAGTACTTC
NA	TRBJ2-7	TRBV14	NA	CASSQTGALSYEQYF	TGTGCCAGCAGCCAGACGGGAGCCCTCTCCTACGAGCAGTACTTC
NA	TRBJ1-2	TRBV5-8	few	CASSFQRTNYGYTF	TGTGCCAGCAGCTTTCAGCGAACTAACTATGGCTACACCTTC
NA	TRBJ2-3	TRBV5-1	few	CASSLDPQVQGGLAADTQYF	TGCGCCAGCAGCTTGGACCCACAAGTTCAGGGGGGCCTGGCGGCAGATACGCAGTATTTT
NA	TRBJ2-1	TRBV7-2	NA	CAGQGGTYNEQFF	TGTGCCGGTCAAGGAGGGACCTACAATGAGCAGTTCTTC
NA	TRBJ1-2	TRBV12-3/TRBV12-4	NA	CASSFIGRDGYTF	TGTGCCAGCAGTTTCATAGGGCGGGATGGCTACACCTTC
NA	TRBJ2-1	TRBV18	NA	CASSPPQGLTYNEQFF	TGTGCCAGCTCACCACCCCAGGGCCTAACCTACAATGAGCAGTTCTTC
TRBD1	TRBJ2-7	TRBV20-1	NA	CSATTGQYEQYF	TGCAGTGCTACAACGGGACAGTACGAGCAGTACTTC
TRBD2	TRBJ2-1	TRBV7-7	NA	CASAEREGEQFF	TGTGCTAGCGCTGAGCGGGAAGGTGAGCAGTTCTTC
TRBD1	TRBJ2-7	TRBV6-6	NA	CASNHRGLYEQYF	TGTGCCAGCAATCACAGGGGGCTTTACGAGCAGTACTTC
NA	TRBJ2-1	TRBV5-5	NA	CASSFGWGDEQFF	TGTGCCAGCAGCTTTGGGTGGGGAGATGAGCAGTTCTTC
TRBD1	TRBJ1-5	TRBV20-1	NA	CSAREPGGDNQPQHF	TGCAGTGCTAGGGAGCCAGGGGGGGACAATCAGCCCCAGCATTTT
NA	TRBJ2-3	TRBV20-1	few	CSRRLGSTDTQYF	TGCAGTCGTCGATTGGGTAGCACAGATACGCAGTATTTT